This T cell receptor beta chain was observed in a study of T cells in Graves' hyperthyroidism and ophthalmopathy. Study-level information: Before any treatment, at initial diagnosis, peripheral blood was collected.

This clonotype was recorded at least ten times. Looked up from germline, CDR1 is MNHEY and CDR2 is SMNVEV (reference sequence). The CDR3 spans 16 residues. V lost 2 bases, J lost 6 bases, and 9 bases stayed unmatched. RNA transcripts were the template for amplifying TCR beta CDR3 regions. Using the HTBI primer set, a first-round RT-PCR was run on the TCR CDR3. TCRdb independently ran MiXCR on the multiplex PCR reads; one entry per CDR3 protein. The sample lists hundreds of thousands of distinct CDR3 sequences; about a sixth were seen once. The TCR comes from a woman between 18 and 29 years old with Graves' ophthalmopathy. Sequencing input: blood. J is TRBJ2-7 and V is TRBV27, with 11 nucleotides matching TRBD2. CDR3 residues: CASSLKGSGRALEQYF. CDR3 coding DNA: TGTGCCAGCAGTTTAAAGGGTAGCGGGAGGGCCCTCGAGCAGTACTTC.